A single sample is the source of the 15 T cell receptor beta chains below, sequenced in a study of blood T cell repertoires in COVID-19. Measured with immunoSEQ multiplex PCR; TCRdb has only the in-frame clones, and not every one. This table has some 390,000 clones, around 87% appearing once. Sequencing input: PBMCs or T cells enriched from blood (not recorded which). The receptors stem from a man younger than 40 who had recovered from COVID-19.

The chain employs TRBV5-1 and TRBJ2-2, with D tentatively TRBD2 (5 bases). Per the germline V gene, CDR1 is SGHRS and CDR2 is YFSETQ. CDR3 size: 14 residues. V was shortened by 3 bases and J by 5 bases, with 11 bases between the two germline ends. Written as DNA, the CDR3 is TGCGCCAGCAGCTACGCCGGGGAAACCGGGGAGCTGTTTTTT. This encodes CASSYAGETGELFF.

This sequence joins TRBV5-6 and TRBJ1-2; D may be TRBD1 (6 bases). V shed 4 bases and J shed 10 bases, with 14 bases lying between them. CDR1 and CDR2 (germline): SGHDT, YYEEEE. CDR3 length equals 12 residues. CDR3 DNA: TGTGCCAGCAGCCAAGGACAGTTATTCTACACCTTC. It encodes CASSQGQLFYTF.

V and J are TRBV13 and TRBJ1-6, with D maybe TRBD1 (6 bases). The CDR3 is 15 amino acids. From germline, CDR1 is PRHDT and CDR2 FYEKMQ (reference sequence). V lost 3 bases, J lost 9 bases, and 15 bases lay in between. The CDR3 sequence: CASSFRGEGVSPLHF. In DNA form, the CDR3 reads TGTGCCAGCAGCTTCAGGGGCGAGGGGGTTTCACCCCTCCACTTT. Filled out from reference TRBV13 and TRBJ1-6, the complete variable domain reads AAGVIQSPRHLIKEKRETATLKCYPIPRHDTVYWYQQGPGQDPQFLISFYEKMQSDKGSIPDRFSAQQFSDYHSELNMSSLELGDSALYFCASSFRGEGVSPLHFGNGTRLTVT.

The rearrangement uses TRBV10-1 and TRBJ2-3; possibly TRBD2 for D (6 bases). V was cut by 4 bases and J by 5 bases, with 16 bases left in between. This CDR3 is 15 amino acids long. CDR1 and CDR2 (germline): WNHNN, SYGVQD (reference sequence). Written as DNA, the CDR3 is TGCGCCAGCAGTGGCGTCGGGAGCTTAGGAGATACGCAGTATTTT. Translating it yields CASSGVGSLGDTQYF.

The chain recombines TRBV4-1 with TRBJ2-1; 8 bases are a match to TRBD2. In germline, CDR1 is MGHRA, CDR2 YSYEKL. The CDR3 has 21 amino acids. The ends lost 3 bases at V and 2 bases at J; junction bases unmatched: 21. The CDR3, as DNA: TGCGCCAGCAGCCACAAGGGGGGGACCGCGGAATCTAGCGGGCCCTACAATGAGCAGTTCTTC. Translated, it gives CASSHKGGTAESSGPYNEQFF.

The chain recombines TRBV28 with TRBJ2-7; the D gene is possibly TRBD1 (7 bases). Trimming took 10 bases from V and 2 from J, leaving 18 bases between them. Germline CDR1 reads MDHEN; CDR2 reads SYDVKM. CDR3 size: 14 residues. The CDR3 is CATRPGGGTYEQYF. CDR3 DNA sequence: TGTGCCACTCGCCCAGGGGGAGGAACCTACGAGCAGTACTTC.

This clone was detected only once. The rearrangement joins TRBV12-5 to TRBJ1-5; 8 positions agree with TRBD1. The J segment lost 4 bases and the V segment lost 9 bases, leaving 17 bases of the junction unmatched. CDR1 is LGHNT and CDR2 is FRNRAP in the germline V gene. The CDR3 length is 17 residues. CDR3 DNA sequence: TGTGCTAGCGACCCGACAGGGGACTTTATTGGAAATCAGCCCCAGCATTTT. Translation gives CASDPTGDFIGNQPQHF.

The CDR3 region is CASSISASSYNEQFF. The CDR3 DNA reads as TGTGCCAGTAGTATAAGCGCTAGCTCCTACAATGAGCAGTTCTTC. J is TRBJ2-1 and V is TRBV19, with unresolved D. Trimming pared 2 bases from V and 0 bases from J, leaving 8 bases between. Germline CDR1 is LNHDA and CDR2 is SQIVND (reference sequence). This CDR3 has 15 residues.

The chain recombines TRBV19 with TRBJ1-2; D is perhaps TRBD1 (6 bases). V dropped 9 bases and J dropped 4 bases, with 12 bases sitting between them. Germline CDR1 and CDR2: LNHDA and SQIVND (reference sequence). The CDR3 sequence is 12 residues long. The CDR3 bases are TGTGCCAGCTTACAGGGTGCCTATGGCTACACCTTC. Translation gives CASLQGAYGYTF.

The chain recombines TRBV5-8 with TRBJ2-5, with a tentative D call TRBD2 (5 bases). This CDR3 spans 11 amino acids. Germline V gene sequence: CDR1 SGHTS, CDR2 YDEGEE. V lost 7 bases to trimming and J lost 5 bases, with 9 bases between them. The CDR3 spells CASPGVETQYF. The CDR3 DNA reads TGTGCCAGCCCCGGGGTGGAGACCCAGTACTTC.

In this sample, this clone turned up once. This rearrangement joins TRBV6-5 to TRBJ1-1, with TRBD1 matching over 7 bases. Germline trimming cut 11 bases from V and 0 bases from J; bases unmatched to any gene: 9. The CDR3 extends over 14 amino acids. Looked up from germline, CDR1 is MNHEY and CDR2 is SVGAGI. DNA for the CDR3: TGTGCCTCCCTTCCAGGGGGTATGAACACTGAAGCTTTCTTT. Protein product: CASLPGGMNTEAFF.

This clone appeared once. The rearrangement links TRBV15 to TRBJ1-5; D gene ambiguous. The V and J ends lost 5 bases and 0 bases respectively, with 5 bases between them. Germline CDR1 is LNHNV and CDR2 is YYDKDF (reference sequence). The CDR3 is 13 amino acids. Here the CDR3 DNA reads TGTGCCACCAGCCCTTTTAGCAATCAGCCCCAGCATTTT. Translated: CATSPFSNQPQHF.

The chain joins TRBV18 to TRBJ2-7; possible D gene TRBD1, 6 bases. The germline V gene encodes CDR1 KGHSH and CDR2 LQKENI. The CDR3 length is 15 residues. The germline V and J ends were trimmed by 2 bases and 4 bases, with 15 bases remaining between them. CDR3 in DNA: TGTGCCAGCTCACCAGCAGGACAGACTCAATACGAGCAGTACTTC. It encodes CASSPAGQTQYEQYF.

In DNA form, the CDR3 reads TGTGCCAGCAGCTTGGTTCGGGAGAGGGACGAGCAGTACTTC. Protein: CASSLVRERDEQYF. The gene calls are TRBV5-4 and TRBJ2-7; possible D gene TRBD2, 6 bases. The CDR3 is 14 residues long. Germline lookup yields CDR1 SGHNT and CDR2 YYREEE (reference sequence). The V end lost 0 bases, the J end lost 5 bases, and 12 bases lay between the germline ends.

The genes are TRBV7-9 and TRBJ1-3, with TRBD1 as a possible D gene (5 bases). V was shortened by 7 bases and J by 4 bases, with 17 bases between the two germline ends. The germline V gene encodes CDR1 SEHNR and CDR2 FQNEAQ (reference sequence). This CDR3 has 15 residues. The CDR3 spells CASTWGESAGNTIYF. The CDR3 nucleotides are TGTGCCAGCACCTGGGGGGAGTCAGCAGGAAACACCATATATTTT.